The T cell receptor beta chain under discussion was sequenced for a study of memory B cells and T cells in multiple sclerosis. Broader study findings: Shared clonotype counts depended on differing compartment clone-set sizes and were normalized.

A remark on this clone: Antigen specificity is unknown.

CFSE-dim autoproliferating and CFSE-high non-proliferating T cells from unstimulated culture were sequenced separately. Pooled replicate wells came from around 50 million CFSE-labeled PBMCs cultured roughly seven days without stimulus. The CDR3 length is 13 residues. Trimming took 3 bases from V and 11 from J, leaving 12 bases between them. Germline CDR1 and CDR2: SGDLS and YYNGEE. The table came from immunoSEQ multiplex PCR; TCRdb's copy has only in-frame clones and leaves some out. This table has 32,000 or so clones, more than 75% appearing once. V and J are TRBV9 and TRBJ1-6; TRBD1 is a possible D gene (5 bases). This sequence originates from a human donor with multiple sclerosis. Sequencing was performed on PBMCs from blood kept in culture. The CDR3 protein is CASSEQGSPPLHF. CDR3 sequence (DNA): TGTGCCAGCAGCGAGCAGGGTTCACCACCCCTCCACTTT.